Sequencing of this T cell receptor (beta chain) was carried out in a study of technical replicates of blood from a handful of donors. The protocol was immunoSEQ multiplex PCR, while the TCRdb copy is restricted to in-frame clones and leaves out a portion. The sample shows 87,000 or so clones, roughly 94% of them seen only once. The V segment lost 1 base and the J segment 9 bases; nucleotides outside the gene matches: 3. This CDR3 has 14 amino acids. CDR1 SEHNR and CDR2 FQNEAQ come from the germline V gene (reference sequence). This clonotype was sampled from a human donor in good health. The sequencing sample was made of T cells isolated from PBMCs. The chain has TRBV7-9 and TRBJ2-3, with 11 bases matching TRBD2. The CDR3: CASSLELAGATQYF. DNA for the CDR3: TGTGCCAGCAGCTTAGAACTAGCGGGAGCCACGCAGTATTTT.